This T cell receptor beta chain was identified in a study of T cell repertoires in cytomegalovirus infection. Turning to the study itself: Indications came from public TCR beta signatures; they pointed to CMV infection and to a matching HLA type. Study conclusions and caveats: The ex vivo response was dominated by HLA-C-restricted CMV-specific TCR beta clonotypes.

Via MiXCR, TCRdb re-called the reads, giving one row per CDR3 protein. Among some 600,000 distinct CDR3 sequences, more than 20% were seen once, and the ten largest hold roughly 8%. Germline loops: CDR1 MDHEN, CDR2 SYDVKM. CDR3 length: 15 amino acids. Trimming left V 5 bases short and J 7 bases short, with 18 bases between. For this clonotype: Antigen specificity is unknown.

The chain couples TRBV28 to TRBJ2-1; D possibly corresponds to TRBD1 (6 bases). This TCR came from a human donor in good health (CMV status not recorded). Some clones in this sample may be carry-over from other donors' samples. Sequencing used CD8+ T cells from PBMCs. The CDR3 nucleotides are TGTGCCAGCAGTCCAGGGGCAGGGGAGAGTAATGAGCAGTTCTTC. Translation: CASSPGAGESNEQFF. Looking up the rest from reference TRBV28 and TRBJ2-1 gives the full variable domain: DVKVTQSSRYLVKRTGEKVFLECVQDMDHENMFWYRQDPGLGLRLIYFSYDVKMKEKGDIPEGYSVSREKKERFSLILESASTNQTSMYLCASSPGAGESNEQFFGPGTRLTVL.